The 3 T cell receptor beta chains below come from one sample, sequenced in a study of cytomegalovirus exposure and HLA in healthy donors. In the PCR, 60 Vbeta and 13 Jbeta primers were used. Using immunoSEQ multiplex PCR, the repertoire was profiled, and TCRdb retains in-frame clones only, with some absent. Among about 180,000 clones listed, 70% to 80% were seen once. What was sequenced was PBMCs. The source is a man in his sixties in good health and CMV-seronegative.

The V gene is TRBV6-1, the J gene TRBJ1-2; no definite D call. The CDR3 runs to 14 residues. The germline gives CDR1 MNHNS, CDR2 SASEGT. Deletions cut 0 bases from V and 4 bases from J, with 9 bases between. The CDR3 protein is CASSEAGSFYGYTF. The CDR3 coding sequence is TGTGCCAGCAGTGAAGCGGGCAGTTTCTATGGCTACACCTTC.

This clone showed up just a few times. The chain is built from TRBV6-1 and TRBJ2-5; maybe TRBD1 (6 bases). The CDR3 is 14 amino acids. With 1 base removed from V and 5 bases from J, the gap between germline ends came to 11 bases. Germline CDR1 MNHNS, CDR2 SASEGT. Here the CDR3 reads CASSEVTGSETQYF. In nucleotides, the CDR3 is TGTGCCAGCAGTGAAGTAACAGGGAGCGAGACCCAGTACTTC.

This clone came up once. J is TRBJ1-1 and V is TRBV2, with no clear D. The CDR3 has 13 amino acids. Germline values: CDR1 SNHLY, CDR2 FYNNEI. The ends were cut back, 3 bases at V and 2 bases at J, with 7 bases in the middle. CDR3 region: CASSEEGNTEAFF. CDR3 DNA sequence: TGTGCCAGCAGTGAGGAGGGTAACACTGAAGCTTTCTTT.